The sequence of this TCR beta chain was determined in a study of T cells in Graves' hyperthyroidism and ophthalmopathy. Researchers took RNA transcripts and amplified the TCR beta CDR3 regions from them. The TCR CDR3 was amplified in a first-round RT-PCR using the HTBI primer set. TCRdb ran MiXCR on the multiplex PCR reads and lists one entry per CDR3 protein. The sample carries roughly 560,000 distinct CDR3 sequences, 14% to 15% recorded once. This clonotype was observed many times. CDR3 length: 14 amino acids. V lost 4 bases to trimming and J lost 1 base, with 10 bases between them. Germline-derived CDR1 and CDR2 are MGHRA and YSYEKL.

This clonotype was obtained from a woman between 40 and 50 years old with Graves' ophthalmopathy. This chain connects TRBV4-1 to TRBJ2-5; TRBD2 might be the D (5 bases). Sample: blood. CDR3 sequence (DNA): TGCGCCAGCAGCCTAGCGCCGTTCCAAGAGACCCAGTACTTC. Protein product: CASSLAPFQETQYF.